This is a list of T cell receptor beta chains from one sample in a study of glioma-infiltrating T cells after dendritic cell vaccination. This table comes from immunoSEQ multiplex PCR, and its TCRdb copy is limited to in-frame clones, with some not included. The table has approximately 82,000 clones, around 90% seen once. Here the sequenced sample was blood, taken before dendritic cell vaccination. These receptors all stem from a human donor with glioblastoma. The CDR3 runs from the conserved cysteine through the conserved F or W. The order of the fields is clone size, J gene, D gene, V gene, CDR3 protein, CDR3 DNA. The D gene is left open where the match is weak. Size is omitted from some rows. Given values are once, few, many or a class for expanded clones.

>-|TRBJ1-3|-|TRBV6-5
CATSAGGDTIYF
TGTGCCACCTCGGCAGGAGGCGACACCATATATTTT
>-|TRBJ1-5|TRBD1|TRBV19
CATTQQGNNQPQHF
TGTGCCACCACACAACAGGGGAACAATCAGCCCCAGCATTTT
>-|TRBJ1-3|-|TRBV5-1
CASSLAGSGNTIYF
TGCGCCAGCAGCTTGGCAGGTTCTGGAAACACCATATATTTT
>-|TRBJ1-1|-|TRBV6-1
CASSRGNTEAFF
TGTGCCAGTTCCAGGGGGAACACTGAAGCTTTCTTT
>-|TRBJ1-2|-|TRBV5-1
CASSSGRGYTF
TGCGCCAGCAGCTCAGGGCGTGGCTACACCTTC
>-|TRBJ2-3|-|TRBV7-3
CASSPAPGSTDTQYF
TGTGCCAGCAGCCCGGCCCCGGGTAGCACAGATACGCAGTATTTT
>-|TRBJ2-7|-|TRBV7-3
CASSLVGAGNEQYF
TGTGCCAGCAGCTTAGTCGGGGCGGGAAACGAGCAGTACTTC
>-|TRBJ1-2|TRBD1|TRBV5-5
CASSDGQGYYGYTF
TGTGCCAGCAGCGACGGACAGGGCTACTATGGCTACACCTTC
>-|TRBJ2-7|-|TRBV6-1
CASSEVRPGSYLYEQYF
TGTGCCAGCAGTGAGGTTCGACCGGGAAGCTATCTTTACGAGCAGTACTTC
>-|TRBJ1-1|-|TRBV18
CASSPQMNTEAFF
TGTGCCAGCTCACCTCAGATGAACACTGAAGCTTTCTTT
>-|TRBJ2-1|-|TRBV27
CASSLYLTYNEQFF
TGTGCCAGCAGTTTATATTTGACTTACAATGAGCAGTTCTTC
>-|TRBJ2-2|TRBD1|TRBV7-9
CASSQGQGVLGELFF
TGTGCCAGCAGCCAGGGACAGGGGGTACTCGGGGAGCTGTTTTTT
>-|TRBJ2-2|-|TRBV27
CASSPRTANTGELFF
TGTGCCAGCAGTCCACGGACAGCGAACACCGGGGAGCTGTTTTTT
>once|TRBJ1-2|-|TRBV2
CASRRGTDYGYTF
TGTGCCAGCAGGCGGGGGACGGACTATGGCTACACCTTC
>-|TRBJ1-2|TRBD1|TRBV6-1
CASSGTGGFYGYTF
TGTGCCAGCAGTGGGACAGGGGGTTTTTATGGCTACACCTTC
>-|TRBJ1-6|-|TRBV9
CASSNLGGDLHF
TGTGCCAGCAGCAACTTGGGAGGTGACCTCCACTTT
>-|TRBJ2-1|-|TRBV5-4
CASSQDLGTYNEQFF
TGTGCCAGCAGCCAAGACCTCGGGACTTACAATGAGCAGTTCTTC
>-|TRBJ1-2|-|TRBV5-1
CASSEGGFNYGYTF
TGCGCCAGTTCCGAGGGGGGGTTTAACTATGGCTACACCTTC
>-|TRBJ2-2|TRBD2|TRBV2
CASRERGGRTGELFF
TGTGCCAGCAGGGAGCGGGGGGGACGTACCGGGGAGCTGTTTTTT
>-|TRBJ1-1|-|TRBV27
CASSPIGNTEAFF
TGTGCCAGCAGCCCAATCGGGAACACTGAAGCTTTCTTT
>-|TRBJ2-1|TRBD2|TRBV6-1
CASSDPSGNEQFF
TGTGCCAGCAGTGACCCTAGCGGCAATGAGCAGTTCTTC
>-|TRBJ2-7|TRBD2|TRBV7-8
CASSLEGLAGTSYEQYF
TGTGCCAGCAGCTTAGAAGGACTAGCGGGAACCTCCTACGAGCAGTACTTC
>-|TRBJ1-2|-|TRBV28
CASSLGGRLTNYGYTF
TGTGCCAGCAGTCTGGGGGGACGGCTCACTAACTATGGCTACACCTTC
>-|TRBJ1-5|TRBD1|TRBV2
CASSEVQGSNQPQHF
TGTGCCAGCAGTGAGGTACAGGGGAGCAATCAGCCCCAGCATTTT
>-|TRBJ1-5|-|TRBV4-1
CASSQDNILGGGNQPQHF
TGCGCCAGCAGCCAAGATAACATTCTGGGAGGTGGCAATCAGCCCCAGCATTTT
>-|TRBJ1-4|-|TRBV30
CAWSISRGYTEKLFF
TGTGCCTGGTCTATCTCCCGGGGGTATACTGAAAAACTGTTTTTT
>-|TRBJ1-2|-|TRBV7-9
CASSLVRRNYGYTF
TGTGCCAGCAGCTTAGTGCGGCGGAACTATGGCTACACCTTC
>-|TRBJ2-5|TRBD2|TRBV5-1
CASSLASGRAETQYF
TGCGCCAGCAGCTTGGCTAGCGGGAGGGCAGAGACCCAGTACTTC
>once|TRBJ2-2|TRBD2|TRBV9
CASSTGEGNTGELFF
TGTGCCAGCAGCACCGGGGAGGGGAACACCGGGGAGCTGTTTTTT
>-|TRBJ1-2|-|TRBV7-9
CASSLEVGQSYGYTF
TGTGCCAGCAGCTTAGAAGTGGGACAAAGCTATGGCTACACCTTC
>-|TRBJ2-7|TRBD1|TRBV5-8
CASSLVPRTGGYEQYF
TGTGCCAGCAGCTTGGTACCCAGGACAGGAGGATACGAGCAGTACTTC
>-|TRBJ2-3|-|TRBV6-4
CASSLRSTDTQYF
TGTGCCAGCAGCCTCCGGAGCACAGATACGCAGTATTTT
>-|TRBJ2-3|TRBD2|TRBV7-9
CASSSGTRPDTQYF
TGTGCCAGCAGCTCCGGGACTAGGCCAGATACGCAGTATTTT
>-|TRBJ2-7|TRBD1|TRBV2
CASSEPGTGGYEQYF
TGTGCCAGCAGTGAACCCGGGACAGGGGGTTACGAGCAGTACTTC
>-|TRBJ2-4|TRBD2|TRBV5-1
CASSPTSGGRGKNIQYF
TGCGCCAGCAGCCCCACTAGCGGGGGCCGGGGCAAAAACATTCAGTACTTC
>once|TRBJ2-7|TRBD1|TRBV29-1
CSADRGGNEQYF
TGCAGCGCGGACAGGGGCGGAAACGAGCAGTACTTC
>-|TRBJ2-7|TRBD2|TRBV27
CASSLGGLAGEQSYEQYF
TGTGCCAGCAGTTTGGGGGGACTAGCGGGGGAGCAATCCTACGAGCAGTACTTC
>-|TRBJ2-1|TRBD2|TRBV5-1
CASSWTSGRYNEQFF
TGCGCCAGCAGCTGGACTAGCGGGAGATACAATGAGCAGTTCTTC
>-|TRBJ2-7|TRBD1|TRBV15
CATSRNPGQSYEQYF
TGTGCCACCAGCAGAAACCCGGGACAGTCCTACGAGCAGTACTTC
>-|TRBJ1-1|TRBD1|TRBV10-3
CAIRDRVGGEAFF
TGTGCCATCAGGGACAGGGTAGGGGGTGAAGCTTTCTTT
>-|TRBJ2-3|-|TRBV11-3
CASSPEGAGTDTQYF
TGTGCCAGCAGCCCCGAAGGGGCAGGCACAGATACGCAGTATTTT
>-|TRBJ2-1|TRBD2|TRBV18
CASSRRAGVNDNEQFF
TGTGCCAGCTCACGACGAGCGGGAGTCAACGACAATGAGCAGTTCTTC
>-|TRBJ2-1|-|TRBV6-5
CASSSTGEDEQFF
TGTGCCAGCAGTTCTACAGGTGAAGATGAGCAGTTCTTC
>-|TRBJ2-3|TRBD2|TRBV5-4
CASSVAGGLADEYF
TGTGCCAGCAGCGTGGCCGGGGGACTAGCGGATGAGTATTTT
>-|TRBJ2-7|TRBD2|TRBV5-1
CASSLAGPYDEQYF
TGCGCCAGCAGCTTAGCGGGACCTTACGATGAGCAGTACTTC
>once|TRBJ2-1|TRBD2|TRBV7-9
CASSLRAGGPRYEQFF
TGTGCCAGCAGTCTACGAGCGGGGGGGCCGAGGTATGAGCAGTTCTTC
>-|TRBJ2-5|TRBD2|TRBV9
CASSSPGGQETQYF
TGTGCCAGCAGCTCCCCCGGGGGGCAAGAGACCCAGTACTTC
>once|TRBJ2-7|-|TRBV27
CASSDRFEQYF
TGTGCCAGCAGTGACAGGTTCGAGCAGTACTTC
>-|TRBJ2-2|TRBD1|TRBV6-1
CASSGSGTANTGELFF
TGTGCCAGCAGTGGTTCCGGGACAGCGAACACCGGGGAGCTGTTTTTT
>-|TRBJ2-1|-|TRBV10-3
CAISEWSKGGEQFF
TGTGCCATCAGTGAGTGGTCTAAAGGCGGTGAGCAGTTCTTC
>-|TRBJ2-5|TRBD2|TRBV5-4
CASSWEGVGETQYF
TGTGCCAGCAGCTGGGAGGGAGTCGGTGAGACCCAGTACTTC
>-|TRBJ2-3|TRBD1|TRBV9
CASSPRTGGDTDTQYF
TGTGCCAGCAGCCCCCGGACAGGGGGTGACACAGATACGCAGTATTTT
>once|TRBJ2-7|-|TRBV18
CASSPFPQETYEQYF
TGTGCCAGCTCACCCTTTCCACAGGAGACCTACGAGCAGTACTTC
>-|TRBJ1-2|-|TRBV18
CASSPAGLNYGYTF
TGTGCCAGCTCACCAGCGGGGTTGAACTATGGCTACACCTTC